Given below is one T cell receptor (beta chain) in context. Its antigen is as yet unknown. Generated by immunoSEQ multiplex PCR, the TCRdb table keeps only in-frame clones and is missing some. The data contain around 2.5 million clones, approximately 93% of them seen just once; the ten biggest clones take up around 0.4%. This sample was included in a study of shared clonotypes between healthy human individuals. Germline assignment: CDR1 LGHNA and CDR2 YNFKEQ. The CDR3 is made up of 15 amino acids. Trimming left V 3 bases short and J 0 bases short, with 8 bases between. Whole-study results and caveats: Approximately 5% was the fraction of naive CD4 clonotypes found shared across several donors. Generally, estimated richness proved larger in naive subsets than it did in memory subsets. The generation probabilities recorded for non-shared clonotypes fell below those of clonotypes shared by all four donors.

Sequencing input: naive CD4+ T cells from PBMCs. As for subset: CD45RA+ positively selected. The chain joins TRBV4-2 to TRBJ2-2; D is tentatively TRBD1 or TRBD2 (5 bases each). The TCR comes from a man aged 18 to 30 in good health. Some clones in this sample may be carry-over from other donors' samples. The CDR3 DNA reads as TGTGCCAGCAGCCACGGGGCACCGAACACCGGGGAGCTGTTTTTT. This encodes CASSHGAPNTGELFF.